Below, 28 T cell receptor beta chains from the same sample are listed, as sequenced in a study of patients and donors after allogeneic stem cell transplantation. TCRdb called the RT-PCR reads again in MiXCR, with one record for every CDR3 protein. This sample has a few hundred thousand distinct CDR3 sequences, with over 30% found just once. Sequenced sample: blood, either unsorted or a sorted T cell fraction (not recorded which). The receptors were gathered from a human donor who was either an allogeneic HSCT recipient or a stem cell or donor lymphocyte infusion donor (not recorded which). It is not recorded whose cells these are; they may come from a transplant donor.

This clonotype was seen only a few times. The V and J genes are TRBV18 and TRBJ1-4; D is unresolved. Per germline, CDR1 KGHSH and CDR2 LQKENI. V was trimmed by 3 bases and J by 8 bases, leaving 16 bases between them. The CDR3 length is 15 residues. CDR3 residues: CASSPLSSKGEKLFF. The CDR3 nucleotides are TGTGCCAGCTCACCCCTTTCCTCAAAAGGGGAAAAACTGTTTTTT.

J is TRBJ2-3 and V is TRBV4-3; 12 bases match TRBD1. This CDR3 region has 18 residues. V was pared by 3 bases and J by 4 bases, with 11 bases of the junction left unmatched. Germline loops: CDR1 LGHNA, CDR2 YSLEER. In nucleotides, the CDR3 is TGCGCCAGCAGCCAGCCAAGAGGGACAGGGGGCGCGGCAGATACGCAGTATTTT. Encoded protein: CASSQPRGTGGAADTQYF.

The V gene is TRBV28, the J gene TRBJ2-7; 10 bases map to TRBD2. This CDR3 is 16 amino acids long. In germline, CDR1 is MDHEN, CDR2 SYDVKM. The ends lost 4 bases at V and 7 bases at J; junction bases unmatched: 13. The CDR3 coding sequence is TGTGCCAGCAGTTCCGCCCCTAGCGGGGGAACGTGGGAGCAGTACTTC. It encodes CASSSAPSGGTWEQYF.

The table lists this clonotype with a few counts. The chain recombines TRBV12-3 or TRBV12-4 with TRBJ1-5; 11 bases line up with TRBD1. The CDR3 loop spans 15 amino acids. With V trimmed by 6 bases and J by 4 bases, 5 bases remained unmatched. The CDR3 DNA follows: TGTGCCAGCAGGGGGACAGGGGGAATAAATCAGCCCCAGCATTTT. Translated, it gives CASRGTGGINQPQHF.

The gene calls are TRBV7-9 and TRBJ2-2; D is possibly TRBD1 (5 bases). The CDR3 covers 14 residues. Trimming took 6 bases from V and 2 from J, leaving 10 bases between them. Germline V CDR1 and CDR2: SEHNR, FQNEAQ (reference sequence). CDR3 nucleotides: TGTGCCAGCAGGTCAGGGCTTAACACCGGGGAGCTGTTTTTT. It encodes CASRSGLNTGELFF.

This clonotype was seen more than once but under ten times. The V gene is TRBV12-3 or TRBV12-4, the J gene TRBJ2-1; no clear D gene. This CDR3 contains 14 residues. V lost 7 bases, J lost 3 bases, and 13 bases lay in between. CDR3 coding DNA: TGTGCCAGCACCACCACCGGCATCTACAATGAGCAGTTCTTC. Translating it yields CASTTTGIYNEQFF.

V usage is TRBV7-9 and J usage is TRBJ1-2; D gene unclear. The CDR3 runs 15 residues. The germline V gene encodes CDR1 SEHNR and CDR2 FQNEAQ (reference sequence). With 1 base removed from V and 3 bases from J, the gap between germline ends came to 12 bases. In DNA, the CDR3 is TGTGCCAGCAGCTTAGGTTCTGAAGGCGACTATGGCTACACCTTC. Protein product: CASSLGSEGDYGYTF.

The V and J genes are TRBV2 and TRBJ1-2; D gene unclear. Trimming pared 2 bases from V and 8 bases from J, leaving 15 bases between. In germline, CDR1 is SNHLY, CDR2 FYNNEI. The length of the CDR3 is 14 residues. CDR3 region: CASSESPRAGGYTF. The CDR3 coding sequence is TGTGCCAGCAGTGAATCCCCTAGGGCGGGAGGCTACACCTTC.

This clonotype was seen a few times. V gene TRBV3-1 combines with J gene TRBJ2-7, with 7 bases aligning to TRBD1. Germline CDR1 LGHDT, CDR2 YNNKEL (reference sequence). V shed 4 bases, J shed 1 base, and the junction held 4 bases outside the gene matches. This CDR3 spans 14 amino acids. Here the CDR3 DNA reads TGTGCCAGCAGCCTGGACAGGAGATCCTACGAGCAGTACTTC. Amino acids: CASSLDRRSYEQYF.

The V and J genes are TRBV5-1 and TRBJ1-2; weak D call: TRBD1 (5 bases). Between the trimmed V and J ends, which lost 3 bases and 0 bases, there was a span of 12 bases. From germline, CDR1 is SGHRS and CDR2 YFSETQ. This CDR3 has 15 residues. As DNA, the CDR3 is TGCGCCAGCAGCTCAAACACAGGAGCTAACTATGGCTACACCTTC. Amino acid sequence: CASSSNTGANYGYTF.

The rearrangement links TRBV12-3 or TRBV12-4 to TRBJ2-2; the D gene is possibly TRBD2 (6 bases). CDR3 length: 16 amino acids. The ends were cut back, 3 bases at V and 4 bases at J, with 15 bases in the middle. CDR3: CASSFPRGASTGELFF. The CDR3 nucleotides read TGTGCCAGCAGTTTTCCTCGCGGGGCGAGCACCGGGGAGCTGTTTTTT.

This clonotype has more than one count but fewer than ten. J is TRBJ2-7 and V is TRBV20-1; D gene unclear. Germline values: CDR1 DFQATT, CDR2 SNEGSKA (reference sequence). This CDR3 has 15 residues. Trimming stripped 1 base from V and 0 bases from J, with 13 bases between. CDR3 nucleotide sequence: TGCAGTGCTAGAGGAGGACGGACGGACTCCTACGAGCAGTACTTC. It specifies CSARGGRTDSYEQYF.

This clonotype came up a few times. This chain connects TRBV6-2 or TRBV6-3 to TRBJ1-1; D ambiguous. This CDR3 has 16 residues. Trimming removed 0 bases at V and 8 bases at J, with 19 bases between. The germline CDR1 and CDR2 sequences are MNHEY and SVGEGT. The CDR3 DNA is TGTGCCAGCAGTTACTCGATAACGGTTGGAGGAAGCGAAGCTTTCTTT. Translation: CASSYSITVGGSEAFF.

This clonotype was found a few times. V is TRBV12-3 or TRBV12-4 and J is TRBJ2-5; TRBD2 might be the D (7 bases). This CDR3 contains 16 residues. The germline V and J ends were trimmed by 2 bases and 1 base, with 14 bases remaining between them. CDR3 nucleotide sequence: TGTGCCAGCAGTTTACGGGCGGGGGCCTCCCAAGAGACCCAGTACTTC. Residues: CASSLRAGASQETQYF.

The J gene is TRBJ2-7, the V gene TRBV5-1, with D maybe TRBD2 (5 bases). V was clipped by 5 bases and J by 3 bases, with 12 bases between them. The CDR3 totals 13 residues. Germline values: CDR1 SGHRS, CDR2 YFSETQ. The CDR3 region is CASRPGGSYEQYF. The CDR3 region has the DNA TGCGCCAGCAGACCAGGTGGGAGCTACGAGCAGTACTTC.

V is TRBV4-1 and J is TRBJ1-1; D not certain. Germline assignment: CDR1 MGHRA and CDR2 YSYEKL. CDR3 size: 13 residues. V lost 3 bases and J lost 7, with 12 bases in between. The CDR3 DNA sequence: TGCGCCAGCAGCCACATGGGTTTCGGTGAAGCTTTCTTT. As protein: CASSHMGFGEAFF.

V and J are TRBV20-1 and TRBJ2-7; TRBD1 agrees at 8 bases. Germline V CDR1 and CDR2: DFQATT, SNEGSKA (reference sequence). The CDR3 totals 12 residues. J gave up 3 bases and V 7 bases, and 5 bases lay outside the gene matches. This CDR3 reads CSGRTGHYEQYF. CDR3 nucleotides: TGCAGTGGACGGACAGGGCACTACGAGCAGTACTTC.

The chain couples TRBV12-3 or TRBV12-4 to TRBJ1-6; 7 nucleotides line up with TRBD1. V lost 5 bases, J lost 8 bases, and 3 bases stayed unmatched. CDR3 size: 13 residues. CDR3 loop: CASSRDSYSPLHF. The DNA of the CDR3 is TGTGCCAGCAGTCGGGACAGTTATTCACCCCTCCACTTT.

Details on this clonotype: Here the CDR3 omits its conserved ending phenylalanine or tryptophan, so a read error is the likely source. This sequence joins TRBV4-1 and TRBJ2-1; D remains ambiguous. With 0 bases removed from V and 5 bases from J, the gap between germline ends came to 8 bases. The CDR3 spans 14 residues. Germline loops: CDR1 MGHRA, CDR2 YSYEKL. In DNA form, the CDR3 reads TGCGCCAGCAGCCAAGAAGACCAGAACAATGAGCAGTTCCTC. Translated, it gives CASSQEDQNNEQFL.

The chain links TRBV6-4 to TRBJ1-6, with a tentative D call TRBD1 (6 bases). Trimming left V 6 bases short and J 7 bases short, with 10 bases between. CDR1 and CDR2 from the germline V gene are MRHNA and SNTAGT. The CDR3 totals 13 residues. CDR3 nucleotide sequence: TGTGCCAGCAGCGGACAGAGCAATTCACCCCTCCACTTT. This sequence encodes CASSGQSNSPLHF.

This clonotype showed up just a few times. The chain recombines TRBV5-5 with TRBJ1-5; TRBD1 agrees at 7 bases. Germline lookup yields CDR1 SGHKS and CDR2 YYEKEE (reference sequence). The trim removed 3 bases at V and 4 bases at J, leaving 4 bases unmatched. This CDR3 region has 14 residues. The CDR3 region has the DNA TGTGCCAGCAGCTCCCTACAGGGGAATCAGCCCCAGCATTTT. This translates into CASSSLQGNQPQHF.

The V call is TRBV5-1, the J call TRBJ2-7; no firm D call. CDR3 length: 11 amino acids. From germline, CDR1 is SGHRS and CDR2 YFSETQ. Deletions cut 5 bases from V and 12 bases from J, with 15 bases between. In DNA, the CDR3 is TGCGCCAGCAGTTTTGACTCGGAGTTGTACTTC. Translation: CASSFDSELYF.

The CDR3 bases are TGCAGCGTTTCCTCGGGGGGCTCCTACGAGCAGTACTTC. Its translation: CSVSSGGSYEQYF. The V and J genes are TRBV29-1 and TRBJ2-7, with 7 bases lining up with TRBD2. The CDR3 consists of 13 residues. The germline gives CDR1 SQVTM, CDR2 ANQGSEA. J lost 0 bases, V lost 5 bases, and 4 bases had no gene match.

The genes are TRBV4-1 and TRBJ1-4; 9 nucleotides match TRBD1. The CDR3 covers 16 residues. The germline V gene has CDR1 MGHRA and CDR2 YSYEKL. J was trimmed by 10 bases and V by 2 bases; bases with no gene match: 11. The CDR3 nucleotides are TGCGCCAGCAGCCAACCTTGGGGGGACAGGGAGCGAAAACTGTTTTTT. Translated: CASSQPWGDRERKLFF.

The chain uses TRBV5-1 and TRBJ1-1; the D gene is possibly TRBD1 (5 bases). CDR3 length equals 14 residues. CDR1 is SGHRS and CDR2 is YFSETQ in the germline V gene. Trimming pared 3 bases from V and 3 bases from J, leaving 12 bases between. The CDR3 is CASSYTRGDTEAFF. CDR3 bases: TGCGCCAGCAGCTACACCCGGGGGGACACTGAAGCTTTCTTT. The entire variable domain, with the rest obtained from reference TRBV5-1 and TRBJ1-1, is as follows: KAGVTQTPRYLIKTRGQQVTLSCSPISGHRSVSWYQQTPGQGLQFLFEYFSETQRNKGNFPGRFSGRQFSNSRSEMNVSTLELGDSALYLCASSYTRGDTEAFFGQGTRLTVV.

The gene calls are TRBV5-1 and TRBJ1-6; TRBD1 matches 7 bases. Germline V lookup: CDR1 SGHRS, CDR2 YFSETQ. This CDR3 is 16 amino acids long. V trimming: 6 bases; J trimming: 7 bases; junction bases outside the gene matches: 13. CDR3 in amino acids: CASICGQAELNSPLHF. The CDR3 DNA reads TGCGCCAGCATCTGTGGACAGGCGGAATTAAATTCACCCCTCCACTTT.

The chain combines TRBV27 with TRBJ1-2; TRBD1 aligns across 7 bases. Looked up from germline, CDR1 is MNHEY and CDR2 is SMNVEV (reference sequence). J lost 5 bases, V lost 4 bases, and 1 base had no gene match. The CDR3 is 12 residues long. The chain's CDR3 is CASSSTGYGYTF. Here the CDR3 DNA reads TGTGCCAGCAGTTCGACAGGGTATGGCTACACCTTC.

A few counts support this clonotype. V usage is TRBV5-1 and J usage is TRBJ1-1; a weak D match, TRBD1 (5 bases). The CDR3 has 15 amino acids. The V end lost 4 bases, the J end lost 0 bases, and 13 bases lay between the germline ends. Germline CDR1 SGHRS, CDR2 YFSETQ. CDR3 coding DNA: TGCGCCAGCAGCCCCCAAGCGGGGCTGAACACTGAAGCTTTCTTT. Translated: CASSPQAGLNTEAFF.